This TCR beta chain was profiled in a study of shared clonotypes between healthy human individuals. Study-wide points: Naive subsets, compared against memory subsets, generally had larger estimated richness values. Across a few donors, naive CD4 shared roughly 5.1%, naive CD8 more than 3%, memory CD4 2% to 2.5%, memory CD8 about 0.4%. The sole specimen, blood, was sampled, and tissue repertoires likely differ.

J was trimmed by 5 bases and V by 4 bases; bases with no gene match: 12. CDR1 SGHTA and CDR2 FQGNSA come from the germline V gene. The CDR3 runs 16 residues. Concerning this clone itself: As yet, its antigen is unknown.

CD45RA+ naive and CD45RA-negative memory subsets were separated from CD4+ cells. Clones were read by immunoSEQ multiplex PCR, and TCRdb kept only the in-frame ones, dropping some. This table holds roughly 1.4 million clones, about 98.5% found once. Sequenced input: naive CD4+ T cells sorted from blood. Subset defined: CD45RA+ positively selected. The receptor was derived from a man aged 25-40 years in good health. The chain employs TRBV7-2 and TRBJ2-7; the match to TRBD1 covers 9 bases. The CDR3 is CASSSTPRTGVHEQYF. The CDR3 coding sequence is TGTGCCAGCAGCTCGACGCCGCGGACAGGGGTACACGAGCAGTACTTC. Using reference TRBV7-2 and TRBJ2-7 for the parts outside the CDR3, the full variable domain is GAGVSQSPSNKVTEKGKDVELRCDPISGHTALYWYRQSLGQGLEFLIYFQGNSAPDKSGLPSDRFSAERTGGSVSTLTIQRTQQEDSAVYLCASSSTPRTGVHEQYFGPGTRLTVT.